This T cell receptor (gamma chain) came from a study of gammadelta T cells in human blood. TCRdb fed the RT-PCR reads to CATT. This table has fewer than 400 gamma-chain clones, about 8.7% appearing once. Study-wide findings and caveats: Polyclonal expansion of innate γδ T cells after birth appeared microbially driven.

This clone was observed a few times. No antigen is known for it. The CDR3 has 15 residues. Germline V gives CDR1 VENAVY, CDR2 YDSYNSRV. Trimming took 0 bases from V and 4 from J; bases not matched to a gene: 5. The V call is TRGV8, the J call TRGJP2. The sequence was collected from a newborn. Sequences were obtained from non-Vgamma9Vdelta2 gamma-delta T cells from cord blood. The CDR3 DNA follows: TGTGCCACCTGGGATAGGGCCCTTAGTGATTGGATCAAGACGTTT. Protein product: CATWDRALSDWIKTF.